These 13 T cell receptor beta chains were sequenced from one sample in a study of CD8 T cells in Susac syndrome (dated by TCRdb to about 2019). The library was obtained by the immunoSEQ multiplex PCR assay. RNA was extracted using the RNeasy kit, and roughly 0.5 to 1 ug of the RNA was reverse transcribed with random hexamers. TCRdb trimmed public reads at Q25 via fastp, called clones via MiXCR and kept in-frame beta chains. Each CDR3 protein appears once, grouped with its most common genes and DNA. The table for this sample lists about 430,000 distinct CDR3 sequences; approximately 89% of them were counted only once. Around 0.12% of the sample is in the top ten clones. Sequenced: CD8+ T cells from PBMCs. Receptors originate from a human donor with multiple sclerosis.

CDR3 DNA sequence: TGCGCCAGCAGCCAAGAAAATTCGTTGGACCTCCACTTT. Its translation is CASSQENSLDLHF. V and J are TRBV4-1 and TRBJ1-6, with D unresolved. Germline V gives CDR1 MGHRA, CDR2 YSYEKL. The CDR3 totals 13 residues. V shed 0 bases and J shed 15 bases, with 12 bases lying between them.

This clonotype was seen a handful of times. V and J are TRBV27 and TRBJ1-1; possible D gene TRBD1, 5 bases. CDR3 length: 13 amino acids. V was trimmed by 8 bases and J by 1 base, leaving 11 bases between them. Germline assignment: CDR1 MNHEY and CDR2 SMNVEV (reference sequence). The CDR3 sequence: CASRPGGNTEAFF. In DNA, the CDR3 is TGTGCCAGCCGTCCGGGGGGGAACACTGAAGCTTTCTTT.

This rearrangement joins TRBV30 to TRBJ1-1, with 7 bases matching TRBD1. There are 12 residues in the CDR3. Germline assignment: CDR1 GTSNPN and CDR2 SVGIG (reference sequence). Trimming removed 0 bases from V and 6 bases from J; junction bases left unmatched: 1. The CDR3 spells CAWSVQGPEAFF. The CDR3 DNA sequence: TGTGCCTGGAGTGTACAGGGGCCTGAAGCTTTCTTT. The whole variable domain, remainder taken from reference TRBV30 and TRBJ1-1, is SQTIHQWPATLVQPVGSPLSLECTVEGTSNPNLYWYRQAAGRGLQLLFYSVGIGQISSEVPQNLSASRPQDRQFILSSKKLLLSDSGFYLCAWSVQGPEAFFGQGTRLTVV.

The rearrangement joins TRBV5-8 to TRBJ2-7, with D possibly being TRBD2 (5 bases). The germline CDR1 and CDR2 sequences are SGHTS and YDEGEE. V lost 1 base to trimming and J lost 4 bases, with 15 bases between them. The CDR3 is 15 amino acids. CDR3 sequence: CASSLRAAETYEQYF. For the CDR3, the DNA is TGTGCCAGCAGCTTGAGGGCAGCGGAGACGTACGAGCAGTACTTC.

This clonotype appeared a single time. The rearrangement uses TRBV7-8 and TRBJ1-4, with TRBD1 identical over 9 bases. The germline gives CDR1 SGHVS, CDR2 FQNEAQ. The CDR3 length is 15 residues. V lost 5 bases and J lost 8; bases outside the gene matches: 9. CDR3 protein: CASSEVRTGAEKLFF. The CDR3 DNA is TGTGCCAGCAGCGAGGTGCGGACAGGGGCGGAAAAACTGTTTTTT.

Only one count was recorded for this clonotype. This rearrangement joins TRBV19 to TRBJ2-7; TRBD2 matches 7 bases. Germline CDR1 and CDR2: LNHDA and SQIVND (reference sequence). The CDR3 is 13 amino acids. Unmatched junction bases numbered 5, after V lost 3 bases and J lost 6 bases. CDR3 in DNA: TGTGCCAGTAGTATCGCGGGAGAATCCGAGCAGTACTTC. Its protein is CASSIAGESEQYF.

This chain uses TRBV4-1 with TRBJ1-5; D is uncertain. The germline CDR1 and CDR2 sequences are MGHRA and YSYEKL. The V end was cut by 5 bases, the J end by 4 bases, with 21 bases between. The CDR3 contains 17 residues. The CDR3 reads CASSYRLSGLLNQPQHF. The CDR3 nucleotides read TGCGCCAGCAGCTACCGATTATCAGGTCTCCTAAATCAGCCCCAGCATTTT.

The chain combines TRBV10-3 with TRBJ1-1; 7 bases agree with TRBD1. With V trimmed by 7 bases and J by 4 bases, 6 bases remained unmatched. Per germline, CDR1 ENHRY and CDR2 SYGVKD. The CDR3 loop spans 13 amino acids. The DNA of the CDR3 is TGTGCCATCAAGAGACAGGGAGGCACTGAAGCTTTCTTT. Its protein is CAIKRQGGTEAFF.

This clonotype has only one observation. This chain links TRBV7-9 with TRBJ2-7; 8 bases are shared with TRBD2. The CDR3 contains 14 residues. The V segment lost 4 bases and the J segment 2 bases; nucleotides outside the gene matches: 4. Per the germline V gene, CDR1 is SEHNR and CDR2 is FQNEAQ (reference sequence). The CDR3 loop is CASSSTSGTYEQYF. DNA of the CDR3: TGTGCCAGCAGCTCCACTAGCGGAACCTACGAGCAGTACTTC.

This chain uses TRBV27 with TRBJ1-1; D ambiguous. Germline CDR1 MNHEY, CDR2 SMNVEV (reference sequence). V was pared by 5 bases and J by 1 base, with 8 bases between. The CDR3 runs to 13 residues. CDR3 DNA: TGTGCCAGCAGTGTGGATCCGAACACTGAAGCTTTCTTT. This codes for CASSVDPNTEAFF.

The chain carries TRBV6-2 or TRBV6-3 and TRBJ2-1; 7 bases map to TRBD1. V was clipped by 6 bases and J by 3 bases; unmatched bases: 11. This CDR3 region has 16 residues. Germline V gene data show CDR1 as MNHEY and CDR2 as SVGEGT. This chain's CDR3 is CASSDTGTEYYNEQFF. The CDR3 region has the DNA TGTGCCAGCAGCGACACCGGGACAGAGTACTACAATGAGCAGTTCTTC.

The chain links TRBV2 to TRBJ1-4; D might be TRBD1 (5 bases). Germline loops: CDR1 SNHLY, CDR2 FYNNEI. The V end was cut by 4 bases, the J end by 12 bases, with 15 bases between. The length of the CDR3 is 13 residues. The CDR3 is CASSAYPGVELFF. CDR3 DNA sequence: TGTGCCAGCAGTGCCTACCCGGGGGTAGAACTGTTTTTT.

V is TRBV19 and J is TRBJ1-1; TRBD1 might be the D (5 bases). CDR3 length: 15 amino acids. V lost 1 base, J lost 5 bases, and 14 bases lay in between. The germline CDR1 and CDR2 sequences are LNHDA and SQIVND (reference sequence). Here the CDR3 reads CASSIAGHGGTEAFF. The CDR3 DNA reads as TGTGCCAGTAGTATAGCTGGACACGGTGGAACTGAAGCTTTCTTT.